This entry is about one T cell receptor (beta chain). Trimming left V 5 bases short and J 7 bases short, with 15 bases between. Germline-derived CDR1 and CDR2 are SGHRS and YFSETQ. The length of the CDR3 is 13 residues. The source of the sample is a study of cytomegalovirus exposure and HLA in healthy donors. The PCR employed 60 Vbeta primers together with 13 Jbeta primers. Data came from immunoSEQ multiplex PCR; TCRdb stores just in-frame clones and leaves some out. The repertoire holds roughly 100,000 clones, with approximately 82% as singletons. What was sequenced was PBMCs. This clonotype originated in a female donor in good health and CMV-seropositive. The V and J genes are TRBV5-1 and TRBJ1-2, with TRBD1 as a possible D gene (5 bases). In DNA form, the CDR3 reads TGCGCCAGCAGGGATACAGGAGAGGTTGGCTACACCTTC. Translated, it gives CASRDTGEVGYTF.